The 27 T cell receptor beta chains below come from one sample, sequenced in a study of CD8 T cells in Susac syndrome. After extraction with the RNeasy kit, about 0.45 to 1 ug of the RNA was reverse transcribed using random hexamers. TCRdb fed the immunoSEQ multiplex PCR reads into MiXCR, producing one record per CDR3 protein. Of about 120,000 distinct CDR3 sequences listed, approximately 96% are singletons. Sequences were obtained from CD4+ T cells from PBMCs. These receptors originate from a human donor with Susac syndrome.

This clonotype was seen only once. The chain couples TRBV29-1 to TRBJ1-1; 9 bases are shared with TRBD1. The J segment lost 1 base and the V segment lost 5 bases, leaving 5 bases of the junction unmatched. In germline, CDR1 is SQVTM, CDR2 ANQGSEA. CDR3 length equals 14 residues. The CDR3 DNA sequence: TGCAGCGTTTCAACAGGGGGCTCGAACACTGAAGCTTTCTTT. Its translation is CSVSTGGSNTEAFF.

CDR3 nucleotide sequence: TGCAGTGCTAGAGAGATTAGTGGCGATGAGCAGTTCTTC. Translated: CSAREISGDEQFF. This chain joins TRBV20-1 and TRBJ2-1; no reliable D call. CDR3 size: 13 residues. CDR1 is DFQATT, CDR2 SNEGSKA, per germline (reference sequence). V was cut by 0 bases and J by 8 bases, with 11 bases left in between.

The rearrangement uses TRBV11-2 and TRBJ1-1, with 12 bases identical to TRBD1. J was trimmed by 5 bases and V by 5 bases; bases with no gene match: 18. Germline V gives CDR1 SGHAT, CDR2 FQNNGV. The CDR3 totals 19 residues. The DNA of the CDR3 is TGTGCCAGCAGCCCCACCCGATCCCGGGACAGGGGGCTGCGTACTGAAGCTTTCTTT. Its translation: CASSPTRSRDRGLRTEAFF.

The rearrangement joins TRBV29-1 to TRBJ2-1; D is uncertain. Trimming stripped 8 bases from V and 5 bases from J, with 10 bases between. CDR1 and CDR2 (germline): SQVTM, ANQGSEA. The CDR3 is made up of 11 amino acids. CDR3 amino acids: CSSIRHNEQFF. CDR3 in DNA: TGCAGCTCCATTCGGCACAATGAGCAGTTCTTC.

CDR3 in DNA: TGTGCCACCAGCGCCGGGACTAGAGCCCTCACAGATACGCAGTATTTT. Protein sequence: CATSAGTRALTDTQYF. V gene TRBV15 combines with J gene TRBJ2-3; 8 bases map to TRBD2. Losses at the gene ends were 5 bases for V and 2 bases for J; bases not matched to a gene: 9. From germline, CDR1 is LNHNV and CDR2 YYDKDF (reference sequence). The CDR3 sequence is 16 residues long.

V and J are TRBV19 and TRBJ2-5; 7 bases fit TRBD2. Germline V CDR1 and CDR2: LNHDA, SQIVND (reference sequence). There are 15 residues in the CDR3. The trim removed 5 bases at V and 1 base at J, leaving 7 bases unmatched. DNA of the CDR3: TGTGCCAGTAGTCGTGCGGGGGTGAGCCAAGAGACCCAGTACTTC. Amino acid sequence: CASSRAGVSQETQYF.

This clonotype appeared once. The chain employs TRBV5-4 and TRBJ2-3; D unclear. This CDR3 is built from 14 residues. V lost 5 bases, J lost 2 bases, and 12 bases lay in between. Germline values: CDR1 SGHNT, CDR2 YYREEE (reference sequence). The CDR3 spells CASSYTDHTDTQYF. CDR3 in DNA: TGTGCCAGCAGTTACACGGACCACACAGATACGCAGTATTTT.

J is TRBJ2-7 and V is TRBV20-1, with TRBD2 matching over 8 bases. Germline loops: CDR1 DFQATT, CDR2 SNEGSKA (reference sequence). This CDR3 region has 15 residues. The junction had 6 bases not matched to a gene; V was cut back by 2 bases and J by 0 bases. CDR3 in DNA: TGCAGTGCTAGACTCTCAACTAGCGGCTCCTACGAGCAGTACTTC. This gives the protein CSARLSTSGSYEQYF.

The CDR3 here is CSAREISGRGDTQYF. In DNA, the CDR3 is TGCAGTGCTAGAGAAATTAGCGGGAGAGGGGATACGCAGTATTTT. The chain is built from TRBV20-1 and TRBJ2-3, with 9 bases aligning to TRBD2. CDR1 and CDR2 (germline): DFQATT, SNEGSKA (reference sequence). After removal of 0 bases from V and 6 bases from J, the junction contained 7 bases not matched to a gene. The CDR3 loop spans 15 amino acids.

The gene calls are TRBV20-1 and TRBJ1-2; D remains ambiguous. The CDR3 extends over 12 amino acids. V lost 3 bases and J 6 bases, leaving 11 bases between the germline ends. Per the germline V gene, CDR1 is DFQATT and CDR2 is SNEGSKA (reference sequence). DNA of the CDR3: TGCAGTGCTAGGGACCTGCGGGATGGCTACACCTTC. Protein: CSARDLRDGYTF.

This rearrangement joins TRBV19 to TRBJ2-6, with TRBD1 matching over 9 bases. Germline loops: CDR1 LNHDA, CDR2 SQIVND (reference sequence). This CDR3 comprises 19 residues. J gave up 0 bases and V 6 bases, and 12 bases lay outside the gene matches. For the CDR3, the DNA is TGTGCCAGTAGAATCGACCGACAGGGGGGCCTCTCTGGGGCCAACGTCCTGACTTTC. Its translation: CASRIDRQGGLSGANVLTF.

The rearrangement uses TRBV18 and TRBJ2-5; possibly TRBD2 for D (6 bases). Germline V lookup: CDR1 KGHSH, CDR2 LQKENI. CDR3 length: 14 amino acids. V was cut by 6 bases and J by 3 bases, with 14 bases left in between. CDR3 protein: CASSPWGGEETQYF. The CDR3 DNA is TGTGCCAGCTCCCCCTGGGGAGGTGAAGAGACCCAGTACTTC.

The chain uses TRBV4-3 and TRBJ2-1; the match to TRBD2 covers 15 bases. Germline V lookup: CDR1 LGHNA, CDR2 YSLEER. The CDR3 runs to 17 residues. V shed 1 base and J 9 bases; nucleotides not matched to a gene: 7. Here the CDR3 reads CASSQGRGLAGGAEQFF. The CDR3 DNA reads as TGCGCCAGCAGCCAAGGCCGCGGACTAGCGGGAGGGGCTGAGCAGTTCTTC.

The rearrangement uses TRBV16 and TRBJ2-7; D gene ambiguous. Deletions cut 1 base from V and 4 bases from J, with 5 bases between. CDR1 and CDR2 from the germline V gene are KGHSY and FQNENV. The CDR3 sequence is 12 residues long. DNA for the CDR3: TGTGCCAGCAGCCAATTAAGGTACGAGCAGTACTTC. This encodes CASSQLRYEQYF.

The chain uses TRBV29-1 and TRBJ1-1; D perhaps matches TRBD1 (5 bases). CDR3 length: 14 residues. CDR1 is SQVTM and CDR2 is ANQGSEA in the germline V gene. V lost 6 bases, J lost 3 bases, and 17 bases lay in between. In DNA, the CDR3 is TGCAGCGTGCTGAGACAGAGTAGGGACACTGAAGCTTTCTTT. This encodes CSVLRQSRDTEAFF.

The CDR3 nucleotides are TGTGCCAGCAGGGGAGAAGGAGATACGCAGTATTTT. It yields the protein CASRGEGDTQYF. This sequence joins TRBV2 and TRBJ2-3; D perhaps matches TRBD2 (5 bases). Deletions cut 6 bases from V and 5 bases from J, with 9 bases between. CDR1 is SNHLY and CDR2 is FYNNEI in the germline V gene. The length of the CDR3 is 12 residues.

The V and J genes are TRBV14 and TRBJ2-1; D unclear. The germline V and J ends were trimmed by 1 base and 10 bases, with 5 bases remaining between them. Germline V gene sequence: CDR1 SGHDN, CDR2 FVKESK. The CDR3 extends over 11 amino acids. CDR3 region: CASSQGREQFF. In nucleotides, the CDR3 is TGTGCCAGCAGCCAAGGGAGAGAGCAGTTCTTC. The variable domain in full, with the rest retrieved from reference TRBV14 and TRBJ2-1, is EAGVTQFPSHSVIEKGQTVTLRCDPISGHDNLYWYRRVMGKEIKFLLHFVKESKQDESGMPNNRFLAERTGGTYSTLKVQPAELEDSGVYFCASSQGREQFFGPGTRLTVL.

This chain connects TRBV6-5 to TRBJ2-5, with 10 bases fitting TRBD2. Germline values: CDR1 MNHEY, CDR2 SVGAGI. The CDR3 is 16 amino acids. V lost 0 bases to trimming and J lost 3 bases; unmatched junction nucleotides: 4. The chain's CDR3 is CASSYSPSGSEETQYF. Written as DNA, the CDR3 is TGTGCCAGCAGTTACTCGCCTAGCGGGAGCGAAGAGACCCAGTACTTC.

The chain carries TRBV20-1 and TRBJ2-1, with D hard to call. The CDR3 runs 16 residues. Germline-derived CDR1 and CDR2 are DFQATT and SNEGSKA (reference sequence). Trimming cost V 0 bases and J 4 bases, with 16 bases left between them. In DNA, the CDR3 is TGCAGTGCTAGAGATAGAAAGCGAGACGTATACAATGAGCAGTTCTTC. Protein: CSARDRKRDVYNEQFF.

This chain links TRBV29-1 with TRBJ2-7, with a weak D call TRBD1 (6 bases). The CDR3 is 11 residues long. From germline, CDR1 is SQVTM and CDR2 ANQGSEA. With 5 bases removed from V and 6 bases from J, the gap between germline ends came to 11 bases. For the CDR3, the DNA is TGCAGCGTTTTTGACAGGCCCGAGCAGTACTTC. Amino acids: CSVFDRPEQYF.

The chain has TRBV19 and TRBJ2-3; D ambiguous. This CDR3 is 14 amino acids long. V lost 3 bases and J 2 bases, leaving 9 bases between the germline ends. The germline gives CDR1 LNHDA, CDR2 SQIVND (reference sequence). DNA of the CDR3: TGTGCCAGTAGTATGTTGTCTAACACAGATACGCAGTATTTT. Residues: CASSMLSNTDTQYF.

V and J are TRBV18 and TRBJ2-1; 10 nucleotides match TRBD2. Per the germline V gene, CDR1 is KGHSH and CDR2 is LQKENI. V lost 3 bases and J lost 4; bases outside the gene matches: 9. The CDR3 loop spans 17 amino acids. CDR3 bases: TGTGCCAGCTCACCCCCCCCTAGCGGGAGTGGGTACAATGAGCAGTTCTTC. This codes for CASSPPPSGSGYNEQFF.

This clonotype was seen once. The V call is TRBV6-5, the J call TRBJ2-5; D call uncertain. Per germline, CDR1 MNHEY and CDR2 SVGAGI. V lost 6 bases and J 5 bases, leaving 13 bases between the germline ends. The CDR3 length is 13 residues. CDR3 residues: CASSRGRAETQYF. Written as DNA, the CDR3 is TGTGCCAGCAGCCGCGGACGGGCTGAGACCCAGTACTTC.

A single count supports this clonotype. The chain carries TRBV7-9 and TRBJ2-5; maybe TRBD1 (8 bases). V was shortened by 5 bases and J by 6 bases, with 22 bases between the two germline ends. The germline CDR1 and CDR2 sequences are SEHNR and FQNEAQ (reference sequence). CDR3 length equals 16 residues. The CDR3 sequence: CASSTQLDREGKTQYF. The CDR3 DNA reads TGTGCCAGCAGCACTCAACTGGACAGGGAGGGGAAGACCCAGTACTTC. Full variable domain (outside the CDR3, taken from reference TRBV7-9 and TRBJ2-5): DTGVSQNPRHKITKRGQNVTFRCDPISEHNRLYWYRQTLGQGPEFLTYFQNEAQLEKSRLLSDRFSAERPKGSFSTLEIQRTEQGDSAMYLCASSTQLDREGKTQYFGPGTRLLVL.

The chain carries TRBV15 and TRBJ1-2; D call uncertain. CDR1 LNHNV and CDR2 YYDKDF come from the germline V gene (reference sequence). With 8 bases removed from V and 0 bases from J, the gap between germline ends came to 7 bases. This CDR3 comprises 12 residues. DNA of the CDR3: TGTGCCACCTCTCTGACTAACTATGGCTACACCTTC. Translation gives CATSLTNYGYTF.

The chain employs TRBV6-5 and TRBJ2-5; 7 bases agree with TRBD2. The CDR3 runs to 15 residues. Germline V gene data show CDR1 as MNHEY and CDR2 as SVGAGI. Trimming cost V 2 bases and J 3 bases; bases outside gene matches: 6. CDR3 sequence reads: CASSYGGRVKETQYF. CDR3 in DNA: TGTGCCAGCAGTTACGGGGGGAGGGTAAAAGAGACCCAGTACTTC.

This clonotype was detected only a few times. The chain couples TRBV30 to TRBJ1-2, with D possibly being TRBD1 (5 bases). V was shortened by 2 bases and J by 2 bases, with 12 bases between the two germline ends. Germline CDR1 and CDR2: GTSNPN and SVGIG (reference sequence). The CDR3 contains 14 residues. CDR3 sequence reads: CAWSPNRRNYGYTF. CDR3 DNA: TGTGCCTGGAGTCCTAACAGGAGGAACTATGGCTACACCTTC.